These T cell receptor beta chains were read from a single sample in a study of shared clonotypes between healthy human individuals. Some clones are missing from TCRdb's copy, which holds only in-frame ones; the method was immunoSEQ multiplex PCR. The sample records nearly 2 million clones, just under 95% being singletons. Specimen: naive CD8+ T cells sorted from blood. The receptor source for this set is a man between 18 and 29 years old in good health. CDR3s include the opening cysteine and the closing phenylalanine or tryptophan.

>TRBV6-5|TRBJ2-2
CASSPDAGLAGELFF
>TRBV6-5|TRBJ1-5
CASSYSEGFQPQHF
>TRBV6-7|TRBJ1-6
CASKRSSYNSPLHF
>TRBV4-1|TRBJ2-7
CASSWTVNSYEQYF
>TRBV25-1|TRBJ1-2
CASMMSFYGYTF
>TRBV30|TRBJ2-3
CAWDSGTGELDTQYF
>TRBV28|TRBJ1-2
CATHSLGNYGYTF
>TRBV7-9|TRBJ2-2
CASSFLGGELFF
>TRBV5-1|TRBJ2-3
CASNPRSGGRSSDTQYF
>TRBV5-4|TRBJ1-2
CASSSGQVNYGYTF
>TRBV6-5|TRBJ2-7
CASTNLDNSYEQYF
>TRBV7-8|TRBJ2-1
CASSLIAGGGNEQFF
>TRBV10-1|TRBJ2-5
CASSEGLAGATQETQYF
>TRBV7-9|TRBJ2-1
CASSLAREGPGSGEFF
>TRBV28|TRBJ2-2
CATRKTLSNTGELFF
>TRBV10-1|TRBJ1-6
CASSELEFDSPLHF
>TRBV6-5|TRBJ2-7
CASSYGRGGHEQYF
>TRBV11-2|TRBJ2-2
CASSLPAANTGELFF
>TRBV19|TRBJ2-3
CASSQTSLTDTQYF
>TRBV5-6|TRBJ2-1
CASSLGTSGSYEQFF
>TRBV7-9|TRBJ1-3
CASSLVSGNTIYF
>TRBV30|TRBJ2-7
CAWSPGQGAFYEQYF
>TRBV9|TRBJ2-3
CASSTSGLDTQYF
>TRBV2|TRBJ2-1
CASTGLADNEQFF
>TRBV5-1|TRBJ1-1
CASSLGQGTTEAFF
>TRBV4-3|TRBJ1-2
CASSQGMTGGYGYTF
>TRBV6-1|TRBJ2-3
CASSDDSPYTDTQYF
>TRBV28|TRBJ2-5
CASSLTGVWETQYF
>TRBV18|TRBJ2-7
CASSPPGEGSYEQYF
>TRBV19|TRBJ2-7
CASSIQGSYEQYF
>TRBV6-1|TRBJ2-7
CASSEDGLNWNYEQYF
>TRBV2|TRBJ1-1
CASSEDSGPAREAFF
>TRBV27|TRBJ2-3
CASSLLRGGGTDTQYF
>TRBV9|TRBJ1-6
CASSVEGSPLHF
>TRBV5-4|TRBJ2-7
CASSLSGQPLSEQYF
>TRBV12-5|TRBJ1-2
CASGLGTTGYGYTF
>TRBV27|TRBJ2-5
CASSLTGLAETQYF
>TRBV7-8|TRBJ1-1
CASSLDGGLNTEAFF
>TRBV10-1|TRBJ2-3
CASSIVTSDTQYF
>TRBV5-6|TRBJ1-5
CASSSGQGRSNQPQHF
>TRBV27|TRBJ1-2
CASSFGTRHGYTF
>TRBV5-1|TRBJ2-7
CASSLAGRGSYEQYF
>TRBV5-1|TRBJ1-2
CASSLGAGRDYGYTF
>TRBV7-9|TRBJ2-1
CASSLSRDRGNEQFF
>TRBV27|TRBJ2-7
CASSLRTTYEQYF
>TRBV27|TRBJ2-1
CASSFLPGLAGDWDEQFF
>TRBV5-1|TRBJ2-7
CASSLGDGTYEQYF
>TRBV6-6|TRBJ2-3
CASSQGSTDTQYF
>TRBV7-9|TRBJ2-7
CASSPGTGGYVSYEQYF
>TRBV4-2|TRBJ2-3
CASSQGLSLAGGPADTQYF
>TRBV7-9|TRBJ2-3
CASSPREGPTDTQYF
>TRBV7-8|TRBJ1-1
CASSSPGRESEAFF
>TRBV2|TRBJ2-3
CASSEVAGGSSTDTQYF
>TRBV5-1|TRBJ1-2
CASSFTGINYGYTF
>TRBV27|TRBJ1-2
CASSYSIDSYGYTF